This TCR beta chain is drawn from a study of early T cells in non-severe SARS-CoV-2 infection. Study background: Sequencing of bulk RNA from unsorted whole blood was done, without chain pairing.

Study-wide findings and caveats: There was a bias toward anti-spike CD8 responses in VDJdb matching, which missed private and CD4 specificities.

The V gene's germline CDR1 is MNHEY and CDR2 SVGEGT. The CDR3 runs to 11 residues. The library protocol tagged individual cDNA molecules with unique molecular identifiers. TCRdb itself ran the 5' RACE reads through MiXCR, one entry per CDR3 protein. The table shows roughly 88,000 distinct CDR3 sequences, with 14% occurring only once. Turning to this clonotype: Its matching antigen is unknown. One end of the junction varies from germline; a read error may be responsible.

The material sequenced was whole blood. This receptor was identified in an adult who was a healthcare worker with PCR-confirmed SARS-CoV-2 infection or an uninfected control (not recorded which). The chain uses TRBV6-2 or TRBV6-3 and TRBJ1-5; D is undetermined. DNA of the CDR3: TGTGCCAGCAGTGAGGGTCAGCCCCGGCATTTT. This translates into CASSEGQPRHF.